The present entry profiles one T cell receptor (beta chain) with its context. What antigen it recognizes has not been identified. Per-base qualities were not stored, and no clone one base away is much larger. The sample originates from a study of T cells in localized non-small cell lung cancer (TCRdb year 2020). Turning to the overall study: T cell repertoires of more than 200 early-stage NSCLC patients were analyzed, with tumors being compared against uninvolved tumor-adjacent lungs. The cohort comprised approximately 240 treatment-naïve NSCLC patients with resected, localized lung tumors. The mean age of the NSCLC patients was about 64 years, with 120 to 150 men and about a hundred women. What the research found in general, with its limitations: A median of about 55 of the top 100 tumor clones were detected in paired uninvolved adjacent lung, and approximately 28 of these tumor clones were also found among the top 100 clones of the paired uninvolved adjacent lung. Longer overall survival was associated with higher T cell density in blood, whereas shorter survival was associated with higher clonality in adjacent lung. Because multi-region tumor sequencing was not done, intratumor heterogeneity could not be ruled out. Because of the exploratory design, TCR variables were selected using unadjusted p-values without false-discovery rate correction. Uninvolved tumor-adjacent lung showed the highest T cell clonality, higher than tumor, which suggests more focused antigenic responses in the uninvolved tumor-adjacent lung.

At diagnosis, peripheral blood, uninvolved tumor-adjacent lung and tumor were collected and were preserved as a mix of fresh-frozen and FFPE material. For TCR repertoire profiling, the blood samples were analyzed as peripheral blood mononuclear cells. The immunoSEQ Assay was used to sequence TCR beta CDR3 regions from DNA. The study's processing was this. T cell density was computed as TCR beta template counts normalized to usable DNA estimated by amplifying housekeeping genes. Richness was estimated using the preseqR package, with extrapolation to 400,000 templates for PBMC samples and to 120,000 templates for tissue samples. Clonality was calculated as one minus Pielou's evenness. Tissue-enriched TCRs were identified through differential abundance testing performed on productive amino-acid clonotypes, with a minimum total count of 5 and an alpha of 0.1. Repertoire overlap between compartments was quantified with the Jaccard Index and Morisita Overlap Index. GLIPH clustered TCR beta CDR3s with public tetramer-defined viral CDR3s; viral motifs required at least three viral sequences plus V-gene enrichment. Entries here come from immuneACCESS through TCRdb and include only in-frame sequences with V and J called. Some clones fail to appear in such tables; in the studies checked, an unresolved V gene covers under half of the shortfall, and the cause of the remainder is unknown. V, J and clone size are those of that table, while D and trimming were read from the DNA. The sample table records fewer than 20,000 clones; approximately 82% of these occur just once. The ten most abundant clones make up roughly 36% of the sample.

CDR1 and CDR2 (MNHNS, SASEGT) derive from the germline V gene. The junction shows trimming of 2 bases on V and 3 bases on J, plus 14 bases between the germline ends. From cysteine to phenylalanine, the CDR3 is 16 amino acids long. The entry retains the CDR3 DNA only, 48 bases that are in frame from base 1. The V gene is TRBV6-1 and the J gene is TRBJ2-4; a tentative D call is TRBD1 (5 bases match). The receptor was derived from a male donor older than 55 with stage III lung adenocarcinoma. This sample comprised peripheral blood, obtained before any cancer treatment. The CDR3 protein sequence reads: CASSEWLETVKNIQYF. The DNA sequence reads TGTGCCAGCAGTGAATGGTTGGAGACAGTCAAAAACATTCAGTACTTC.